This T cell receptor beta chain derives from a study of cytomegalovirus exposure and HLA in healthy donors. The CDR3 contains 12 residues. V lost 6 bases to trimming and J lost 7 bases; unmatched junction nucleotides: 5. Germline V gene sequence: CDR1 SNHLY, CDR2 FYNNEI. With 60 Vbeta and 13 Jbeta primers, the PCR was carried out. Clones were sequenced by immunoSEQ multiplex PCR, and TCRdb holds only the in-frame ones, with some missing. The sample holds 110,000 to 150,000 clones; nearly 85% are singletons and the top ten take 3% to 4%. This clone was picked up a small number of times. The sequenced sample was PBMCs. This clonotype was sampled from a male donor in good health and CMV-seronegative. The chain employs TRBV2 and TRBJ2-7; TRBD1 matches at 8 bases. The CDR3 DNA sequence: TGTGCCAGCAGACCCACAGGGGGTGAGCAGTACTTC. Translation: CASRPTGGEQYF.